This entry lists 32 T cell receptor beta chains sequenced from one sample in a study of T cell responses to AZD1222 COVID-19 vaccine. The method was immunoSEQ multiplex PCR; TCRdb's version includes in-frame clones alone and lacks a portion of them. This sample has about 85,000 clones; 90% occur once, and the top ten carry approximately 3%. The sample here was peripheral blood, taken on day 0 of AZD1222 vaccination. Receptors were obtained from an adult in good health.

As for this clone: The same CDR3 also results from other DNA sequences found in this sample. This chain uses TRBV27 with TRBJ1-5; D ambiguous. Germline V gene data show CDR1 as MNHEY and CDR2 as SMNVEV (reference sequence). The CDR3 covers 14 residues. The ends were cut back, 3 bases at V and 2 bases at J, with 8 bases in the middle. CDR3 sequence (DNA): TGTGCCAGCAGTTTTAAGGGTGGCAATCAGCCCCAGCATTTT. It translates to CASSFKGGNQPQHF.

This clone is a singleton in its sample. This chain connects TRBV3-1 (or the pseudogene TRBV3-2) to TRBJ2-7; a possible D gene is TRBD1 (5 bases). The germline gives CDR1 LGHDT, CDR2 YNNKEL (reference sequence). V dropped 1 base and J dropped 3 bases, with 7 bases sitting between them. The CDR3 runs 13 residues. CDR3 DNA: TGTGCCAGCAGCCAAGGTAGGGGCTACGAGCAGTACTTC. This translates into CASSQGRGYEQYF.

The genes are TRBV5-6 and TRBJ1-6; 11 bases map to TRBD1. The length of the CDR3 is 13 residues. Germline CDR1 reads SGHDT; CDR2 reads YYEEEE. After removal of 4 bases from V and 11 bases from J, the junction contained 2 bases not matched to a gene. The CDR3 DNA sequence: TGTGCCAGCAGCCGGGACAGGGGGGCACCCCTCCACTTT. Translation gives CASSRDRGAPLHF.

This clone is a singleton in its sample. The rearrangement uses TRBV29-1 and TRBJ1-1, with 7 bases aligning to TRBD1. Germline V gives CDR1 SQVTM, CDR2 ANQGSEA. V was pared by 5 bases and J by 1 base, with 7 bases of the junction left unmatched. This CDR3 has 14 amino acids. CDR3: CSVHVTGTNTEAFF. In nucleotides, the CDR3 is TGCAGCGTTCACGTGACAGGGACGAACACTGAAGCTTTCTTT.

The rearrangement links TRBV15 to TRBJ2-3; the D call may be TRBD1 or TRBD2 (6 bases each). With 4 bases removed from V and 5 bases from J, the gap between germline ends came to 16 bases. The germline V gene has CDR1 LNHNV and CDR2 YYDKDF (reference sequence). The CDR3 loop spans 15 amino acids. CDR3 loop: CATSTPSGAGDTQYF. As DNA, the CDR3 is TGTGCCACCAGCACCCCATCGGGGGCAGGAGATACGCAGTATTTT.

J is TRBJ1-4 and V is TRBV7-6, with D unclear. The CDR3 has 14 amino acids. Germline CDR1 reads SGHVS; CDR2 reads FNYEAQ. Trimming took off 1 base at V and 8 bases at J, with 11 bases between the two ends. CDR3: CASSLGGLEEKLFF. In DNA, the CDR3 is TGTGCCAGCAGCTTAGGGGGTTTAGAGGAAAAACTGTTTTTT.

This CDR3 reads CASSRTSGGNTGELFF. The CDR3 region has the DNA TGTGCCAGCAGCCGAACTAGCGGGGGGAACACCGGGGAGCTGTTTTTT. The V and J genes are TRBV5-8 and TRBJ2-2; TRBD2 matches 11 bases. V lost 4 bases to trimming and J lost 1 base; unmatched junction nucleotides: 3. This CDR3 comprises 16 residues. The germline V gene has CDR1 SGHTS and CDR2 YDEGEE.

The rearrangement uses TRBV6-5 and TRBJ2-2; D is unclear. Germline lookup yields CDR1 MNHEY and CDR2 SVGAGI. The CDR3 is 12 residues long. V was pared by 11 bases and J by 7 bases, with 14 bases between. The CDR3 here is CAQQFGDGELFF. As DNA, the CDR3 is TGTGCCCAACAATTTGGGGACGGGGAGCTGTTTTTT.

As to this clone: The sample carries other DNA sequences with the same CDR3. The chain employs TRBV18 and TRBJ1-3; D perhaps matches TRBD1 (5 bases). The CDR3 loop spans 15 amino acids. V lost 0 bases and J lost 0, with 6 bases in between. Germline loops: CDR1 KGHSH, CDR2 LQKENI. CDR3 bases: TGTGCCAGCTCACCACCTGGGGGCTCTGGAAACACCATATATTTT. Its protein product is CASSPPGGSGNTIYF.

The rearrangement joins TRBV19 to TRBJ2-7; D possibly corresponds to TRBD2 (7 bases). Trimming pared 5 bases from V and 0 bases from J, leaving 14 bases between. The CDR3 is 15 residues long. Germline CDR1 is LNHDA and CDR2 is SQIVND (reference sequence). The CDR3 is CASSQSGGRSYEQYF. CDR3 DNA: TGTGCCAGTAGTCAATCGGGGGGCCGCTCCTACGAGCAGTACTTC. The variable domain in full, with the rest retrieved from reference TRBV19 and TRBJ2-7, is DGGITQSPKYLFRKEGQNVTLSCEQNLNHDAMYWYRQDPGQGLRLIYYSQIVNDFQKGDIAEGYSVSREKKESFPLTVTSAQKNPTAFYLCASSQSGGRSYEQYFGPGTRLTVT.

This chain links TRBV29-1 with TRBJ2-5, with 12 bases lining up with TRBD2. V was clipped by 7 bases and J by 0 bases; unmatched bases: 3. Germline assignment: CDR1 SQVTM and CDR2 ANQGSEA. CDR3 length equals 14 residues. The DNA of the CDR3 is TGCAGCGCTGGGACTAGCGGGCACCAAGAGACCCAGTACTTC. Protein product: CSAGTSGHQETQYF.

The chain recombines TRBV12-2 with TRBJ1-1. TRBV12-2 is a documented pseudogene. CDR3 length: 20 residues. CDR3 bases: TGTGCAAGTCGCCCAAAGGAAACCGGGACGCTTGACGAAAAGAACACTGAAGCTTTCTTT. Encoded protein: CASRPKETGTLDEKNTEAFF.

V gene TRBV4-1 combines with J gene TRBJ2-3; TRBD2 agrees at 8 bases. The CDR3 has 15 residues. V was clipped by 4 bases and J by 4 bases; unmatched bases: 7. Per the germline V gene, CDR1 is MGHRA and CDR2 is YSYEKL. The CDR3 nucleotides read TGCGCCAGCAGCCCCCGGACTAGCACGTCAGATACGCAGTATTTT. Translating it yields CASSPRTSTSDTQYF.

V is TRBV3-1 (or the pseudogene TRBV3-2) and J is TRBJ2-1, with D maybe TRBD1 (5 bases). The CDR3 extends over 12 amino acids. V was clipped by 2 bases and J by 7 bases, with 6 bases between them. Per germline, CDR1 LGHDT and CDR2 YNNKEL (reference sequence). This CDR3 is CASSQRQNEQFF. DNA for the CDR3: TGTGCCAGCAGCCAAAGACAGAATGAGCAGTTCTTC.

This clone occurred once. This sequence joins TRBV19 and TRBJ1-3; D unresolved. The CDR3 has 16 amino acids. The V and J ends lost 5 bases and 0 bases respectively, with 14 bases between them. The V gene's germline CDR1 is LNHDA and CDR2 SQIVND (reference sequence). CDR3 in amino acids: CASSLPGPRSGNTIYF. The DNA of the CDR3 is TGTGCCAGTAGTTTGCCAGGCCCGCGCTCTGGAAACACCATATATTTT.

There are a few counts of this clone. The rearrangement joins TRBV25-1 to TRBJ1-2, with D maybe TRBD1 (6 bases). V dropped 3 bases and J dropped 4 bases, with 18 bases sitting between them. Germline values: CDR1 MGHDK, CDR2 SYGVNS. CDR3 length: 16 residues. The CDR3 DNA reads TGTGCCAGCAGTGAGCCCACGGCAACAGGGACCTATGGCTACACCTTC. It codes for CASSEPTATGTYGYTF.

This clone was recorded once. CDR3 coding DNA: TGTGCCAGTAGTATCAGGGGCCTCTCCATGAACACTGAAGCTTTCTTT. Its protein product is CASSIRGLSMNTEAFF. The chain has TRBV19 and TRBJ1-1; D possibly corresponds to TRBD1 (6 bases). Germline V gives CDR1 LNHDA, CDR2 SQIVND (reference sequence). The V gene lost 3 bases and the J gene lost 0 bases, with 14 bases spanning the gap. The CDR3 spans 16 residues.

The rearrangement links TRBV27 to TRBJ2-3; perhaps D is TRBD1 or TRBD2 (5 bases each). Germline CDR1 and CDR2: MNHEY and SMNVEV (reference sequence). This CDR3 region has 14 residues. V lost 4 bases, J lost 2 bases, and 10 bases lay in between. The CDR3 sequence: CASSWGRFTDTQYF. In DNA, the CDR3 is TGTGCCAGCAGTTGGGGACGCTTCACAGATACGCAGTATTTT.

The CDR3 loop is CASSQGSAVEQYF. CDR3 in DNA: TGTGCCAGCTCACAGGGGTCAGCGGTTGAGCAGTACTTC. The chain combines TRBV18 with TRBJ2-7, with D tentatively TRBD1 or TRBD2 (5 bases each). V shed 4 bases and J shed 7 bases, with 14 bases lying between them. CDR3 length: 13 amino acids. The germline V gene has CDR1 KGHSH and CDR2 LQKENI.

The chain combines TRBV6-5 with TRBJ1-2; 7 bases are a match to TRBD1. Germline CDR1 is MNHEY and CDR2 is SVGAGI. The CDR3 loop spans 15 amino acids. V lost 7 bases and J lost 0; bases outside the gene matches: 8. For the CDR3, the DNA is TGTGCCAGCAAGGGGGAGGGACAGACTAACTATGGCTACACCTTC. It is translated as CASKGEGQTNYGYTF.

The V and J genes are TRBV28 and TRBJ2-3, with D possibly being TRBD2 (6 bases). CDR1 and CDR2 from the germline V gene are MDHEN and SYDVKM. This CDR3 comprises 14 residues. Between the trimmed V and J ends, which lost 3 bases and 2 bases, there was a span of 9 bases. The CDR3 loop reads CASSFGGFTDTQYF. The CDR3, as DNA: TGTGCCAGCAGTTTCGGGGGTTTCACAGATACGCAGTATTTT.

The CDR3 sequence is CASSGQSNQPQHF. CDR3 sequence (DNA): TGTGCCAGCTCGGGACAGAGCAATCAGCCCCAGCATTTT. The chain couples TRBV18 to TRBJ1-5, with 7 bases that match TRBD1. Per the germline V gene, CDR1 is KGHSH and CDR2 is LQKENI. This CDR3 region has 13 residues. The ends lost 6 bases at V and 1 base at J; junction bases unmatched: 0. Combining the CDR3 with reference TRBV18 and TRBJ1-5 gives the whole variable domain NAGVMQNPRHLVRRRGQEARLRCSPMKGHSHVYWYRQLPEEGLKFMVYLQKENIIDESGMPKERFSAEFPKEGPSILRIQQVVRGDSAAYFCASSGQSNQPQHFGDGTRLSIL.

The chain links TRBV28 to TRBJ2-1, with 9 bases that match TRBD2. The J segment lost 2 bases and the V segment lost 6 bases, leaving 11 bases of the junction unmatched. CDR1 and CDR2 from the germline V gene are MDHEN and SYDVKM. CDR3 length: 17 amino acids. Here the CDR3 DNA reads TGTGCCAGCAGGCAGACTAGCGGACCCTTCGCCTACAATGAGCAGTTCTTC. This codes for CASRQTSGPFAYNEQFF.

The chain carries TRBV4-2 and TRBJ1-3; D perhaps matches TRBD1 (5 bases). Trimming removed 0 bases at V and 3 bases at J, with 18 bases between. This CDR3 has 18 amino acids. Germline lookup yields CDR1 LGHNA and CDR2 YNFKEQ. Written as DNA, the CDR3 is TGTGCCAGCAGCCAAGATGGGATATACAGAGGGGATGGAAACACCATATATTTT. Protein: CASSQDGIYRGDGNTIYF.

The CDR3 reads CASVGPDYEQYF. CDR3 sequence (DNA): TGTGCCAGCGTGGGACCAGACTACGAGCAGTACTTC. The chain is built from TRBV7-8 and TRBJ2-7, with D tentatively TRBD1 or TRBD2 (5 bases each). This CDR3 is 12 amino acids long. Trimming removed 8 bases from V and 3 bases from J, with 11 bases in between. In germline, CDR1 is SGHVS, CDR2 FQNEAQ.

This rearrangement joins TRBV6-5 to TRBJ1-1, with D unresolved. CDR1 is MNHEY and CDR2 is SVGAGI in the germline V gene. Trimming shortened V by 7 bases and J by 3 bases, and 6 bases separated the two germline ends. The CDR3 sequence is 11 residues long. CDR3 nucleotides: TGTGCCAGCAATGGGCACACTGAAGCTTTCTTT. Translating it yields CASNGHTEAFF.

The J gene is TRBJ1-6, the V gene TRBV5-1, with D perhaps TRBD1 (5 bases). CDR3 length equals 16 residues. CDR1 and CDR2 from the germline V gene are SGHRS and YFSETQ. The V end lost 4 bases, the J end lost 12 bases, and 23 bases lay between the germline ends. The CDR3: CASSHVAQEMRGPLHF. CDR3 nucleotide sequence: TGCGCCAGCAGCCACGTGGCACAGGAGATGAGAGGACCCCTCCACTTT.

This rearrangement joins TRBV5-1 to TRBJ1-2; 10 bases align to TRBD1. Unmatched junction bases numbered 3, after V lost 4 bases and J lost 6 bases. Germline loops: CDR1 SGHRS, CDR2 YFSETQ. The CDR3 is 13 residues long. CDR3 region: CASSRGTGDGYTF. CDR3 in DNA: TGCGCCAGCAGCAGGGGGACAGGGGATGGCTACACCTTC.

DNA of the CDR3: TGTGCCACGGCGGCCAGGGGGGCCGGGGAGCTGTTTTTT. Translating it yields CATAARGAGELFF. J is TRBJ2-2 and V is TRBV24-1; maybe TRBD1 (7 bases). The V end lost 10 bases, the J end lost 6 bases, and 14 bases lay between the germline ends. CDR1 and CDR2 (germline): KGHDR, SFDVKD. CDR3 size: 13 residues.

The chain uses TRBV6-5 and TRBJ1-2; D unclear. Per the germline V gene, CDR1 is MNHEY and CDR2 is SVGAGI. Trimming removed 11 bases from V and 7 bases from J, with 17 bases in between. The CDR3 runs 12 residues. DNA of the CDR3: TGTGCCGAAGCTCCGGCGGGGATTGGCTACACCTTC. Translated, it gives CAEAPAGIGYTF.

The CDR3 is CASSERRDSLNTEAFF. The CDR3 nucleotides are TGTGCCAGCAGTGAACGGCGGGACAGCCTGAACACTGAAGCTTTCTTT. The gene calls are TRBV25-1 and TRBJ1-1, with TRBD1 identical over 7 bases. There are 16 residues in the CDR3. Germline trimming cut 2 bases from V and 0 bases from J; bases unmatched to any gene: 6. Germline CDR1 and CDR2: MGHDK and SYGVNS.

The chain recombines TRBV3-1 (or the pseudogene TRBV3-2) with TRBJ2-7, with 8 bases fitting TRBD2. The CDR3 runs to 14 residues. After removal of 6 bases from V and 4 bases from J, the junction contained 8 bases not matched to a gene. Germline CDR1 is LGHDT and CDR2 is YNNKEL (reference sequence). CDR3 DNA sequence: TGTGCCAGCAGAGGCCGGGAGGGATGGTACGAGCAGTACTTC. This gives the protein CASRGREGWYEQYF.